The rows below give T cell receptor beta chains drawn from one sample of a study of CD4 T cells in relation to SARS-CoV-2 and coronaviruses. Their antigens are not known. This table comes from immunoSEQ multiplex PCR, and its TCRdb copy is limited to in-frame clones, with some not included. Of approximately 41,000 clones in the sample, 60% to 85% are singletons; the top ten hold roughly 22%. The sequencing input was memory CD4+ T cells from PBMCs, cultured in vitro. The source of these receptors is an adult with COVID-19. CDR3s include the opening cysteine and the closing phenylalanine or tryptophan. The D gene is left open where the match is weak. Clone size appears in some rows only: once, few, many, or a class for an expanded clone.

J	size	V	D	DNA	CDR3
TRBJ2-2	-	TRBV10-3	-	TGTGCCATCAGTGCCGGGACTTCTTCCGGCGGGGAGCTGTTTTTT	CAISAGTSSGGELFF
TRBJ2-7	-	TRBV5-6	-	TGTGCCAGCAGCTGGGGTGCTGGGAATTACGAGCAGTACTTC	CASSWGAGNYEQYF
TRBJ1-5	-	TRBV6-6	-	TGTGCCAGCAGTCCCCTCGTGGGGCTCACCCGCAATCAGCCCCAGCATTTT	CASSPLVGLTRNQPQHF
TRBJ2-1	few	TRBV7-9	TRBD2	TGTGCCAGCAGCCCCGGGACTAGCGGGATATTCGGCAATGAGCAGTTCTTC	CASSPGTSGIFGNEQFF
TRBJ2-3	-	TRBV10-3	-	TGTGCCATCAGTGAGGCCGGAGGGTACACAGATACGCAGTATTTT	CAISEAGGYTDTQYF
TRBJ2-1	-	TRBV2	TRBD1	TGTGCCAGCACCCCGGGGCCTAACAGGGGCCTCAAAGGTGAGCAGTTCTTC	CASTPGPNRGLKGEQFF
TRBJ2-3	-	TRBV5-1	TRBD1	TGCGCCAGCATCTCTGGACAGGGGACAGATACGCAGTATTTT	CASISGQGTDTQYF
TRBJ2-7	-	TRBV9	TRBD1	TGTGCCAGCAGTGCGTCTTGGACAGGGACCTACGAGCAGTACTTC	CASSASWTGTYEQYF
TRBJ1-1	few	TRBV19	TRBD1	TGTGCCACCGAGGGACAGGGAAACACTGAAGCTTTCTTT	CATEGQGNTEAFF
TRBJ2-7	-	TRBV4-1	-	TGCGCCAGCAGCCAGGCGGACTCGGCCTACGAGCAGTACTTC	CASSQADSAYEQYF
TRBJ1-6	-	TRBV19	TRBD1	TGTGCCAGTAGTGTCCCGGGACAGTTAAATTCACCCCTCCACTTT	CASSVPGQLNSPLHF
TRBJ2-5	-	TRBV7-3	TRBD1	TGTGCCAGCAGCCGGGGACAGGGAGAGACCCAGTACTTC	CASSRGQGETQYF
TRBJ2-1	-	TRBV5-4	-	TGTGCCAGCAGCTTGGGCGGATCTTCCTACAATGAGCAGTTCTTC	CASSLGGSSYNEQFF
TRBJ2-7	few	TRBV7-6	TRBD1	TGTGCCAGCAGGTCACAGGGGGCGTCCTACGAGCAGTACTTC	CASRSQGASYEQYF
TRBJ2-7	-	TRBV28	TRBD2	TGTGCCAGCAGTTACTTTAGCGGGGCGAGCTACGAGCAGTACTTC	CASSYFSGASYEQYF
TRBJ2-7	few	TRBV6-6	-	TGTGCCAGCGGCCCTAGCCGCTACGAGCAGTACTTC	CASGPSRYEQYF
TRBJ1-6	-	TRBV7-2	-	TGTGCCAGCAGCTACGGAACCGTTATTGGGTCACCCCTCCACTTT	CASSYGTVIGSPLHF
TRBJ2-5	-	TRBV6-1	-	TGTGCCAGCAGTGAAGTCGCAGCCGAGGATCGGGAGTACTTC	CASSEVAAEDREYF
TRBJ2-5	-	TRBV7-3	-	TGTGCCAGCAGCCTGATGAGCGGAAGACAAGAGACCCAGTACTTC	CASSLMSGRQETQYF
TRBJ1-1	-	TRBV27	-	TGTGCCAGCAGTTTAATCCCTCTTGAGGACACTGAAGCTTTCTTT	CASSLIPLEDTEAFF
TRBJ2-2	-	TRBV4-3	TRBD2	TGCGCCAGCAGCCAAGTAGCCCTAGCGGGAGTTATCGGGGAGCTGTTTTTT	CASSQVALAGVIGELFF
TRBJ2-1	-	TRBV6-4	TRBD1	TGTGCCAGCAGTGCCGGGACAGGGAGCGATGAGCAGTTCTTC	CASSAGTGSDEQFF
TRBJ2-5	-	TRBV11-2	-	TGTGCCAGCAGCTTACCCTTCAGAAGGGGCCAGACCCAGTACTTC	CASSLPFRRGQTQYF
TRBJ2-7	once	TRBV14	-	TGTGCCAGCAGCCACAATTACGAGCAGTACTTC	CASSHNYEQYF
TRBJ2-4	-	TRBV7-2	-	TGTGCCAGCCGGGACTCTCTAGCCAAAAACATTCAGTACTTC	CASRDSLAKNIQYF
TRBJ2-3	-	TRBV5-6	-	TGTGCCAGCAGCTTGAAGGGCACAGATACGCAGTATTTT	CASSLKGTDTQYF
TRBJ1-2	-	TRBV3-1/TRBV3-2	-	TGTGCCAGCAGCCAAGGGACTGCCGGCGGTGCGTCATATAACTATGGCTACACCTTC	CASSQGTAGGASYNYGYTF
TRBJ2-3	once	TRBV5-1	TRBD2	TGCGCCAGCAGCGCTTCCGGGACTAGCGGGAGAATAAGCACAGATACGCAGTATTTT	CASSASGTSGRISTDTQYF
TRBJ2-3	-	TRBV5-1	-	TGCGCCAGCAGCATCGGGAGTAATAGGGATACGCAGTATTTT	CASSIGSNRDTQYF
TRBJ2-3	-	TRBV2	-	TGTGCCAGCAGGGACTCGCTCACAGATACGCAGTATTTT	CASRDSLTDTQYF
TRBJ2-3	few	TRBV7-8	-	TGTGCCAGCAGCCGCCCGCCGAGGCTAGACACAGATACGCAGTATTTT	CASSRPPRLDTDTQYF
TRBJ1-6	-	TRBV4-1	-	TGCGCCAGCAGCCAAGATAAGGCGGCGAGCTCCTATAATTCACCCCTCCACTTT	CASSQDKAASSYNSPLHF